This TCR beta chain was profiled in a study of T cell responses to AZD1222 COVID-19 vaccine. Regarding the study as a whole: Among the donors, most were white British and more were female, and clonal diversity was possibly underestimated. The study found vaccine-associated CD4 TCRs spanning spike, dominant at 160-218 and 743-854.

The protocol was immunoSEQ multiplex PCR, while the TCRdb copy is restricted to in-frame clones and leaves out a portion. The sample consists of 100,000 to 130,000 clones, around nine tenths of them appearing once. Both about-4-week and about-12-week second-dose recipients were combined. Per the germline V gene, CDR1 is SGHNT and CDR2 is YENEEA. This CDR3 spans 16 amino acids. J lost 2 bases, V lost 3 bases, and 3 bases had no gene match. To note about this clone: Its target is unknown.

The sample was peripheral blood, taken 28 days after the second AZD1222 dose. The TCR comes from an adult who received the AZD1222 COVID-19 vaccine. The chain recombines TRBV11-3 with TRBJ2-3; 12 bases map to TRBD2. The CDR3 is CASSLGLAGNTDTQYF. The CDR3 region has the DNA TGTGCCAGCAGCTTGGGACTAGCGGGTAACACAGATACGCAGTATTTT.